These T cell receptor beta chains were read from a single sample in a study of cytomegalovirus exposure and HLA in healthy donors. Sequencing was performed with immunoSEQ multiplex PCR; in TCRdb, only in-frame clones are kept and a portion is missing. The sample has some 150,000 clones, around nine tenths seen once; the top ten hold 0.85%. The sequencing sample was made of PBMCs. The receptors stem from a woman in her 30s in good health and CMV-seronegative. The CDR3 runs from the conserved cysteine through the conserved F or W. The order of the fields is CDR3 length, J gene, D gene, V gene, clone size, CDR3 protein, CDR3 DNA. D genes are given only for firm matches. Size is omitted from some rows. Given values are once, few, many or a class for expanded clones.

>13|TRBJ2-7|TRBD2|TRBV19|NA
CASSIRTRYEQYF
TGTGCCAGTAGTATTCGGACTAGATACGAGCAGTACTTC
>15|TRBJ2-5|NA|TRBV4-1|NA
CASSQEPRVWETQYF
TGCGCCAGCAGCCAAGAGCCCCGGGTTTGGGAGACCCAGTACTTC
>14|TRBJ1-3|NA|TRBV7-8|NA
CASSLTQGGNTIYF
TGTGCCAGCAGCTTAACACAGGGTGGAAACACCATATATTTT
>14|TRBJ1-5|NA|TRBV4-2|NA
CASSQGGLEQPQHF
TGTGCCAGCAGCCAAGGGGGCCTTGAACAGCCCCAGCATTTT
>13|TRBJ2-5|TRBD1|TRBV29-1|NA
CSVVEGAMETQYF
TGCAGCGTTGTTGAGGGGGCGATGGAGACCCAGTACTTC
>14|TRBJ2-1|NA|TRBV7-9|NA
CASILGGGMSEQFF
TGTGCCAGCATCCTAGGGGGCGGGATGAGTGAGCAGTTCTTC
>15|TRBJ1-1|NA|TRBV5-8|NA
CASSYATLVNTEAFF
TGTGCCAGCAGCTACGCGACTTTGGTGAACACTGAAGCTTTCTTT
>15|TRBJ1-2|NA|TRBV29-1|NA
CSAGTMAEGSYGYTF
TGCAGCGCCGGGACAATGGCAGAGGGATCCTATGGCTACACCTTC
>17|TRBJ2-5|TRBD2|TRBV19|NA
CASDVPGLALIKETQYF
TGTGCCAGCGACGTCCCGGGACTAGCGTTGATAAAAGAGACCCAGTACTTC
>14|TRBJ2-7|NA|TRBV7-2|NA
CASSSQGGPYEQYF
TGTGCCAGCAGCTCGCAGGGAGGCCCCTACGAGCAGTACTTC
>14|TRBJ2-7|TRBD2|TRBV27|NA
CASSPELGGPAQYF
TGTGCCAGCAGTCCCGAGCTGGGAGGGCCCGCGCAGTACTTC
>16|TRBJ2-4|NA|TRBV6-1|once
CASSESGAGTKNIQYF
TGTGCCAGCAGTGAATCCGGGGCGGGAACCAAAAACATTCAGTACTTC
>13|TRBJ1-1|NA|TRBV19|NA
CASSYTGYTEAFF
TGTGCCAGTAGTTACACAGGGTACACTGAAGCTTTCTTT
>15|TRBJ2-7|TRBD2|TRBV5-1|NA
CASSIPGLAGGVQYF
TGCGCCAGCAGCATACCGGGACTAGCGGGAGGGGTGCAGTACTTC
>16|TRBJ1-1|TRBD1|TRBV9|NA
CASSVAPTGGYTEAFF
TGTGCCAGCAGCGTAGCCCCGACAGGGGGCTACACTGAAGCTTTCTTT
>15|TRBJ2-1|TRBD2|TRBV7-9|once
CASSSGASGSNEQFF
TGTGCCAGCAGCTCGGGGGCTAGCGGGAGCAATGAGCAGTTCTTC
>14|TRBJ2-1|NA|TRBV6-5|NA
CASSGGPGSDEQFF
TGTGCCAGCAGCGGGGGGCCCGGTTCCGATGAGCAGTTCTTC
>14|TRBJ2-3|NA|TRBV5-1|NA
CASSATASTDTQYF
TGCGCCAGCAGCGCGACAGCGAGCACAGATACGCAGTATTTT
>14|TRBJ2-7|NA|TRBV5-6|NA
CASSLTWQPGEQYF
TGTGCCAGCAGCTTGACGTGGCAGCCAGGCGAGCAGTACTTC
>15|TRBJ1-1|NA|TRBV10-1|NA
CASSESRGRGTEAFF
TGCGCCAGCAGTGAGTCGAGAGGGCGCGGGACTGAAGCTTTCTTT
>16|TRBJ2-4|TRBD1|TRBV15|NA
CATSPRQGLAKNIQYF
TGTGCCACCAGCCCTAGACAGGGCCTAGCCAAAAACATTCAGTACTTC
>15|TRBJ1-4|NA|TRBV15|NA
CATSRVREANEKLFF
TGTGCCACCAGCAGAGTCAGGGAGGCTAATGAAAAACTGTTTTTT